The next 21 T cell receptor beta chains were all read from a single sample in a study of monozygotic twins with inflammatory bowel disease. TCRdb reanalyzed the 5' RACE reads, giving one entry per CDR3 protein sequence and no DNA. The listing records 310,000 or so distinct CDR3 sequences. Specimen: blood. All receptors come from a human donor with ulcerative colitis or Crohn's disease, or a healthy co-twin of an affected twin (not recorded which).

The V call is TRBV28, the J call TRBJ2-3; the TCRdb call, TRBD2, lacks DNA for checking. This CDR3 comprises 14 residues. Germline loops: CDR1 MDHEN, CDR2 SYDVKM. CDR3: CATSGGIRTDTQYF.

This chain links TRBV29-1 with TRBJ2-2; TCRdb picks TRBD1, but there is no DNA to check that call. Germline V gene lookup returns CDR1 SQVTM and CDR2 ANQGSEA. This CDR3 region has 12 residues. The CDR3 sequence: CSAEYRSGELFF.

V and J are TRBV7-8 and TRBJ2-5. CDR1 is SGHVS and CDR2 is FQNEAQ in the germline V gene. The CDR3 length is 16 residues. CDR3 residues: CASSLFSTVDQETQYF.

CDR3 in amino acids: CASSSLGEGPKETQYF. This chain joins TRBV12-3 or TRBV12-4 and TRBJ2-5; there is no DNA to check the TCRdb D call of TRBD2. The CDR3 loop spans 16 amino acids.

The genes are TRBV20-1 and TRBJ2-5; TCRdb gives TRBD1 as the D gene, but with no DNA this cannot be confirmed. This CDR3 spans 13 amino acids. From germline, CDR1 is DFQATT and CDR2 SNEGSKA (reference sequence). CDR3 sequence reads: CSARDTGEETQYF.

CDR3 protein: CASSLAVSISNTGELFF. The chain joins TRBV7-2 to TRBJ2-2. The V gene's germline CDR1 is SGHTA and CDR2 FQGNSA. The CDR3 totals 17 residues. Based on the CDR3 plus reference TRBV7-2 and TRBJ2-2, the full variable domain is GAGVSQSPSNKVTEKGKDVELRCDPISGHTALYWYRQSLGQGLEFLIYFQGNSAPDKSGLPSDRFSAERTGGSVSTLTIQRTQQEDSAVYLCASSLAVSISNTGELFFGEGSRLTVL.

This rearrangement joins TRBV28 to TRBJ1-1; the D gene TCRdb calls, TRBD1, cannot be checked with no DNA. The CDR3 has 16 residues. Germline V gene sequence: CDR1 MDHEN, CDR2 SYDVKM. This CDR3 is CASSLQTAPGEPEAFF.

This chain links TRBV5-4 with TRBJ1-4; TCRdb reports TRBD1, a call that lacks DNA to check it against. In germline, CDR1 is SGHNT, CDR2 YYREEE (reference sequence). This CDR3 region has 15 residues. The CDR3 reads CASSPGQGRREKLFF.

V gene TRBV20-1 combines with J gene TRBJ2-3; TCRdb gives TRBD2 as the D gene, but with no DNA this cannot be confirmed. The CDR3 has 15 amino acids. Germline CDR1 and CDR2: DFQATT and SNEGSKA (reference sequence). The CDR3 reads CSAPLLARGTDTQYF.

The chain joins TRBV9 to TRBJ2-1. The CDR3 is 16 amino acids. Germline-derived CDR1 and CDR2 are SGDLS and YYNGEE. The CDR3: CASSAVLWSSYNEQFF.

The chain has TRBV20-1 and TRBJ2-3. The CDR3 length is 12 residues. The germline gives CDR1 DFQATT, CDR2 SNEGSKA (reference sequence). The CDR3: CSAIKLGDTQYF.

The rearrangement joins TRBV25-1 to TRBJ1-2; there is no DNA to check the TCRdb D call of TRBD1. From germline, CDR1 is MGHDK and CDR2 SYGVNS. This CDR3 contains 13 residues. The CDR3 loop is CASREQGNYGYTF.

This rearrangement joins TRBV28 to TRBJ2-5; TCRdb's D call of TRBD1 is untestable without DNA. From germline, CDR1 is MDHEN and CDR2 SYDVKM. This CDR3 contains 16 residues. The CDR3 sequence: CASTTGGQGASETQYF.

The gene calls are TRBV29-1 and TRBJ2-7; no DNA is available, so the TRBD2 call from TCRdb remains unchecked. Germline values: CDR1 SQVTM, CDR2 ANQGSEA. The CDR3 has 15 amino acids. The CDR3 here is CSATSGSSFSYEQYF.

This chain uses TRBV7-9 with TRBJ1-2; absent DNA, TCRdb's TRBD1 call cannot be checked. There are 15 residues in the CDR3. In germline, CDR1 is SEHNR, CDR2 FQNEAQ (reference sequence). This CDR3 reads CASSSSGHTNYGYTF.

The genes are TRBV5-1 and TRBJ2-7; without DNA, the TCRdb call of TRBD2 cannot be checked. This CDR3 has 14 residues. From germline, CDR1 is SGHRS and CDR2 YFSETQ. This CDR3 is CASSLVASPYEQYF.

This chain joins TRBV7-2 and TRBJ2-2; TCRdb selects TRBD1, and the lack of DNA leaves this call unchecked. The germline V gene has CDR1 SGHTA and CDR2 FQGNSA. The CDR3 is 15 residues long. The CDR3 reads CASSLDQGAIGELFF.

CDR3: CASSLVAGVKDTQYF. The chain links TRBV7-2 to TRBJ2-3; the D call from TCRdb, TRBD2, cannot be confirmed without DNA. The CDR3 totals 15 residues. CDR1 SGHTA and CDR2 FQGNSA come from the germline V gene.

This chain connects TRBV29-1 to TRBJ2-7; as DNA is missing, the TRBD2 call by TCRdb cannot be tested. CDR1 is SQVTM and CDR2 is ANQGSEA in the germline V gene. The CDR3 extends over 13 amino acids. CDR3 amino acids: CSYNIGETYEQYF.

This chain links TRBV28 with TRBJ2-2; TCRdb's D call, TRBD1, is unchecked because there is no DNA. The CDR3 totals 17 residues. In germline, CDR1 is MDHEN, CDR2 SYDVKM. The CDR3 loop is CASSFIQQGTNTGELFF.

The J gene is TRBJ2-1, the V gene TRBV12-3 or TRBV12-4; TCRdb gives TRBD1 as the D gene, but with no DNA this cannot be confirmed. CDR3 size: 15 residues. CDR3 amino acids: CASSARGGGAVEQFF.